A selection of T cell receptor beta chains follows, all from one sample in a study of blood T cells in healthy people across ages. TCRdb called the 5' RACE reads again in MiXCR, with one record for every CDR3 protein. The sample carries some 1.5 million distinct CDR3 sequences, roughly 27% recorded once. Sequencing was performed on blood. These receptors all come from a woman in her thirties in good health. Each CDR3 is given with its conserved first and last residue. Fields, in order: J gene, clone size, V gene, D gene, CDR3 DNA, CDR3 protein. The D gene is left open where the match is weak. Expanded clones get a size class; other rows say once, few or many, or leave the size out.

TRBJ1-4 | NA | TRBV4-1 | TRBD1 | TGCGCCAGCAGCCGAACTGTAATACAGGGGGCTGGAGGAAAACTGTTTTTT | CASSRTVIQGAGGKLFF
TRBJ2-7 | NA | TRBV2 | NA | TGTGCCAGCAGTGATCCCTCAGGAACCACCTACGAGCAGTACTTC | CASSDPSGTTYEQYF
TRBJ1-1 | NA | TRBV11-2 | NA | TGTGCCAGCAGCTTGGGGGGCTGGTATGGGAACACTGAAGCTTTCTTT | CASSLGGWYGNTEAFF
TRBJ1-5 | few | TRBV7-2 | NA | TGTGCCAGCAGCCGGGGAACAGGCGGTCAGCCCCAGCATTTT | CASSRGTGGQPQHF
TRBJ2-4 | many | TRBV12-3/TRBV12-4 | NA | TGTGCCAGCAGCATCGGGGGGCCGACCAAAAACATTCAGTACTTC | CASSIGGPTKNIQYF
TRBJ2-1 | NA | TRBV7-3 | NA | TGTGCCAGCAGCTCCTGGACTGTAGATGAGCAGTTCTTC | CASSSWTVDEQFF
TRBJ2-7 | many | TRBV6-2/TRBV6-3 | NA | TGTGCCAGCAGCCCACCGGAAGGGACCTACGAGCAGTACTTC | CASSPPEGTYEQYF
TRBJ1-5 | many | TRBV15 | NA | TGTGCCACCACCCAAGGGAATCAGCCCCAGCATTTT | CATTQGNQPQHF
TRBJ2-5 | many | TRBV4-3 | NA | TGCGCCAGCAGCCAAGACTTGTTTGGGTCTCGGCAAGAGACCCAGTACTTC | CASSQDLFGSRQETQYF
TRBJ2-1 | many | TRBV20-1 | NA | TGCAGTGTTCAAGCCGGGACCTCCTTTGGGCAGTTCTTC | CSVQAGTSFGQFF
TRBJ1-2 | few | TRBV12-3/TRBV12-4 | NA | TGTGCCAGCAATAGGGTTTTAGGCTATGGCTACACCTTC | CASNRVLGYGYTF
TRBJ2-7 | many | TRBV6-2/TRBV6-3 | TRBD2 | TGTGCCAGCAAGAGTCCGGGACTAGCGATCGACGAGCAGTACTTC | CASKSPGLAIDEQYF
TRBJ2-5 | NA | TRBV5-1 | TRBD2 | TGCGCCAGCGGAGCGCGGGGGGGCGGAAATGAGCAGTACTTC | CASGARGGGNEQYF
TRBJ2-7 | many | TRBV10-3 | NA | TGTGCCATCACCTCGGACGGGACCTACGAGCAGTACTTC | CAITSDGTYEQYF
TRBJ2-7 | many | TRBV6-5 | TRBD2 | TGTGCCAGCAGCGAAAGACTAGCGGGACTCTACGAGCAGTACTTC | CASSERLAGLYEQYF
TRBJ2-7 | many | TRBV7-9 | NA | TGTGCCAGCAGCCTAGGTTGGGACGAGCAGTACTTC | CASSLGWDEQYF
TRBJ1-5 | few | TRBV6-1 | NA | TGTGCCAGCAGCACCGGACAGAGGCGTGACAATCAGCCCCAGCATTTT | CASSTGQRRDNQPQHF
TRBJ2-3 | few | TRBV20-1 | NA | TGCAGTGCTAGAGATTTGGGCTCAGGCTATACAGATACGCAGTATTTT | CSARDLGSGYTDTQYF
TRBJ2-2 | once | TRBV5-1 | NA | TGCGCCAGCAGCGCCGGCATAACCACCGGGGAGCTGTTTTTT | CASSAGITTGELFF
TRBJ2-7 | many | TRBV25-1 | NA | TGTGCCAGCAGTAAAAACTCCTACGAGCAGTACTTC | CASSKNSYEQYF
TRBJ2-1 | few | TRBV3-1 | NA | TGTGCCAGCAGCCAAGTGGCCTTTGAGCAGTTCTTC | CASSQVAFEQFF
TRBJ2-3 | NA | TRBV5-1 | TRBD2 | TGCGCCAGCAGCTTGGCCGGGCGGGAGAGGACAGATACGCAGTATTTT | CASSLAGRERTDTQYF
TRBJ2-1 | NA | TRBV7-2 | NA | TGTGCCAGCAGCGTGGTCGCGGGGCGCAACAATGAGCAGTTCTTC | CASSVVAGRNNEQFF
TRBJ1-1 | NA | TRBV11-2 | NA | TGTGCCAGCAGCCCGGACGGAGCAGAAGCTTTCTTT | CASSPDGAEAFF
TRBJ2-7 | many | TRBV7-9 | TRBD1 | TGTGCCAGCAGCTTGCCGGGACAGGGTTCCTACGAGCAGTACTTC | CASSLPGQGSYEQYF
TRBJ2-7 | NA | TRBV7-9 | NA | TGTGCCAGCAGCTTAGCGGACCAGACATACGAGCAGTACTTC | CASSLADQTYEQYF
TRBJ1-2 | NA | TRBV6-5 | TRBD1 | TGTGCCAGCAGAACGGGACAGGAATATGGCTACACCTTC | CASRTGQEYGYTF
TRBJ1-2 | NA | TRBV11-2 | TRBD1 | TGTGCCAGCAGCTCCAGGGGGGGTTTTTTAGGCTACACCTTC | CASSSRGGFLGYTF
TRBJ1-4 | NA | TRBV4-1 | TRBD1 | TGCGCCAGCAGCCAAGCGGGACAGGGGAATGAAAAACTGTTTTTT | CASSQAGQGNEKLFF